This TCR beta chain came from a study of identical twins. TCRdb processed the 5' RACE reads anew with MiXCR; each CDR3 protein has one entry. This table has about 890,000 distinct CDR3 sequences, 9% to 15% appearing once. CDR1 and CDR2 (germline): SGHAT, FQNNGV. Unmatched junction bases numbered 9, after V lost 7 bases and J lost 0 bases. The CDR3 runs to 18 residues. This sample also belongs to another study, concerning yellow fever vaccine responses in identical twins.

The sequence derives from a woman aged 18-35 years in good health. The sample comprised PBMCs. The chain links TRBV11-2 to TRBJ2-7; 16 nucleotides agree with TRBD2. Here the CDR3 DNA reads TGTGCCAGCAACCCGGGACTAGCGGGAGGGCGGAGCTCCTACGAGCAGTACTTC. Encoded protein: CASNPGLAGGRSSYEQYF.